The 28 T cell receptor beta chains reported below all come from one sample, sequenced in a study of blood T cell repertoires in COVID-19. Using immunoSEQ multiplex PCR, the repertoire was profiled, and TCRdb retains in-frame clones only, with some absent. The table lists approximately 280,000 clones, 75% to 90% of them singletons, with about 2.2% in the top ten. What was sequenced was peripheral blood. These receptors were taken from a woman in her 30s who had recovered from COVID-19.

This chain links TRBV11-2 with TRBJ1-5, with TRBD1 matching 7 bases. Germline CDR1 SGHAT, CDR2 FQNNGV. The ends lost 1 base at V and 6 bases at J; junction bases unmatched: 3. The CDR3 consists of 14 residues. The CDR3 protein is CASSLGGGSQPQHF. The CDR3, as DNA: TGTGCCAGCAGCTTAGGAGGGGGCAGTCAGCCCCAGCATTTT.

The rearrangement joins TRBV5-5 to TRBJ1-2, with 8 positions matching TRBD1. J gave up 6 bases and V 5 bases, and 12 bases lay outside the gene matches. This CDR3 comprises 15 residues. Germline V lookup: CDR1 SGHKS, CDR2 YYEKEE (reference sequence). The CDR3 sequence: CASRSRDRSLHGYTF. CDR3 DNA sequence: TGTGCCAGCAGATCCCGGGACAGGTCGCTCCATGGCTACACCTTC. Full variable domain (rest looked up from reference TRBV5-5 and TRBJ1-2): DAGVTQSPTHLIKTRGQQVTLRCSPISGHKSVSWYQQVLGQGPQFIFQYYEKEERGRGNFPDRFSARQFPNYSSELNVNALLLGDSALYLCASRSRDRSLHGYTFGSGTRLTVV.

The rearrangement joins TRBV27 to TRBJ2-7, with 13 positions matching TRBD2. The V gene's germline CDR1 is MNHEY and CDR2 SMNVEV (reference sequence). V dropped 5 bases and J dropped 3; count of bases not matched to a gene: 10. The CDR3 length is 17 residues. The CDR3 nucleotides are TGTGCCAGCAGTGATACCGGGACTAGCGGGACAAACTACGAGCAGTACTTC. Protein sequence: CASSDTGTSGTNYEQYF.

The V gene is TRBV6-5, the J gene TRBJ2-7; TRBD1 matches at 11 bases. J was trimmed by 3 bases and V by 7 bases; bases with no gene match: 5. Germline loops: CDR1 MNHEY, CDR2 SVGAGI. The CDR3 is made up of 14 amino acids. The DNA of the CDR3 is TGTGCCAGCAAAACCGGGACAGGGGGCTACGAGCAGTACTTC. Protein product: CASKTGTGGYEQYF.

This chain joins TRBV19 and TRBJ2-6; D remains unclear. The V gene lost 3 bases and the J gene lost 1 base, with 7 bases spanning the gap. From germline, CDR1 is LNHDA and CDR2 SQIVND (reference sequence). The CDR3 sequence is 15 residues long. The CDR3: CASSIDTSGANVLTF. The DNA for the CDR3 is TGTGCCAGTAGTATCGACACTTCTGGGGCCAACGTCCTGACTTTC.

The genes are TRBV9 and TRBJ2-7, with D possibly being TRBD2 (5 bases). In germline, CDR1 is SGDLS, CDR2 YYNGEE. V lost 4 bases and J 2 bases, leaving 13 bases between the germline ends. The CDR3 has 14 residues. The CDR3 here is CASSPHGETYEQYF. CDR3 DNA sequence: TGTGCCAGCAGCCCCCACGGGGAGACCTACGAGCAGTACTTC.

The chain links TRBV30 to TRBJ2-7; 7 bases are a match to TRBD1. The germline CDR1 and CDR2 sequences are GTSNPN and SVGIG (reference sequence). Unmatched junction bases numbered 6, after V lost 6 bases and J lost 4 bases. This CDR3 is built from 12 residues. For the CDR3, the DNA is TGTGCCTGTAAGGACAGGATGTACGAGCAGTACTTC. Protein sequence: CACKDRMYEQYF. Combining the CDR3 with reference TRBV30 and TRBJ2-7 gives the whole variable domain SQTIHQWPATLVQPVGSPLSLECTVEGTSNPNLYWYRQAAGRGLQLLFYSVGIGQISSEVPQNLSASRPQDRQFILSSKKLLLSDSGFYLCACKDRMYEQYFGPGTRLTVT.

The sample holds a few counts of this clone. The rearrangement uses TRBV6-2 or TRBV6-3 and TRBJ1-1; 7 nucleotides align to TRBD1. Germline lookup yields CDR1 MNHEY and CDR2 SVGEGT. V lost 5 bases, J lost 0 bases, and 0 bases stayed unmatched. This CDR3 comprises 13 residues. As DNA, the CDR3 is TGTGCCAGCAGTGACAGGGTGAACACTGAAGCTTTCTTT. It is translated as CASSDRVNTEAFF.

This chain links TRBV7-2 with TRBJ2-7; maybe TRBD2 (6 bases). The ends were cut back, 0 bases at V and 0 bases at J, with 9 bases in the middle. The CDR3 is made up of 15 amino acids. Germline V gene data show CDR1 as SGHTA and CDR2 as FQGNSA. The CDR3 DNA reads TGTGCCAGCAGCTTAGCGGGAGGACCCTCCTACGAGCAGTACTTC. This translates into CASSLAGGPSYEQYF.

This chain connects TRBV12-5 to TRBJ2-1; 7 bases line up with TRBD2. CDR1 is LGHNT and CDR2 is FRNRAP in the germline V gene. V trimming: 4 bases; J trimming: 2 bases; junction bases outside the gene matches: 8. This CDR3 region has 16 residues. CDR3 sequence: CASGSAYRGAYNEQFF. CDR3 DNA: TGTGCTAGTGGTTCGGCTTATCGGGGGGCCTACAATGAGCAGTTCTTC.

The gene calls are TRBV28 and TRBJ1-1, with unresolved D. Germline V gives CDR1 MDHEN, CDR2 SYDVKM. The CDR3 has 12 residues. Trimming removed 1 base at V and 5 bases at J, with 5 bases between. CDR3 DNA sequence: TGTGCCAGCAGTTTATTGACAACTGAAGCTTTCTTT. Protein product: CASSLLTTEAFF.

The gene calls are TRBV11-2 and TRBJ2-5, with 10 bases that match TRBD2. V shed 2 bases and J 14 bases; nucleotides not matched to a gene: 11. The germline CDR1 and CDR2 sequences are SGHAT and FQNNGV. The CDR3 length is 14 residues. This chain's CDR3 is CASSLSFLAGALYF. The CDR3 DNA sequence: TGTGCCAGCAGCTTAAGCTTTCTAGCGGGGGCCCTTTACTTC.

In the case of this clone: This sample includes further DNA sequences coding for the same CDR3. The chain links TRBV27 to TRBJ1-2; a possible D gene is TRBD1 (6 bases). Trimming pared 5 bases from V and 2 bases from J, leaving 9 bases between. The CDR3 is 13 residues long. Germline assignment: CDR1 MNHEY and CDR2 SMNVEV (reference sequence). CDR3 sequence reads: CASSPQGNYGYTF. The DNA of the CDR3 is TGTGCCAGCAGTCCCCAGGGGAACTATGGCTACACCTTC.

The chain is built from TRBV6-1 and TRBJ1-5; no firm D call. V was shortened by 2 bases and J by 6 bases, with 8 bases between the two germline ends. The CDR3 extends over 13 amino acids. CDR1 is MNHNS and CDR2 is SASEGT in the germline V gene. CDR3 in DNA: TGTGCCAGCAGTGAATGGGGAGGTCAGCCCCAGCATTTT. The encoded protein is CASSEWGGQPQHF.

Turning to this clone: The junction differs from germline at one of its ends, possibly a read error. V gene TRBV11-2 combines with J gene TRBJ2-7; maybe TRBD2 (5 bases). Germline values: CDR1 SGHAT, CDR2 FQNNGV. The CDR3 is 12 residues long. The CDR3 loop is CASSLASLGMDF. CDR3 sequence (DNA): TGTGCCAGCAGCTTAGCTAGCCTAGGAATGGACTTC.

CDR3 region: CASSLRGGQYGYTF. CDR3 in DNA: TGTGCCAGTAGCCTCCGAGGCGGCCAGTATGGCTACACCTTC. The V call is TRBV19, the J call TRBJ1-2; D unclear. This CDR3 comprises 14 residues. The ends were cut back, 6 bases at V and 5 bases at J, with 16 bases in the middle. Germline loops: CDR1 LNHDA, CDR2 SQIVND (reference sequence).

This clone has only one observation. CDR3 nucleotide sequence: TGTGCCAGCAGCTTTAGGGGCGGAGATTCACCCCTCCACTTT. The encoded protein is CASSFRGGDSPLHF. This chain links TRBV7-9 with TRBJ1-6, with a tentative D call TRBD1 (5 bases). Germline V lookup: CDR1 SEHNR, CDR2 FQNEAQ (reference sequence). V was cut by 3 bases and J by 8 bases, with 11 bases left in between. CDR3 length equals 14 residues.

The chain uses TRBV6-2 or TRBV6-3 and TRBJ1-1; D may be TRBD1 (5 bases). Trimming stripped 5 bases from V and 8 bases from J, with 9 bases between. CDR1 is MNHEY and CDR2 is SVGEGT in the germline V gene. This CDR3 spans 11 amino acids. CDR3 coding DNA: TGTGCCAGCAGTCGGGGGGTCGAAGCTTTCTTT. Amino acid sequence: CASSRGVEAFF.

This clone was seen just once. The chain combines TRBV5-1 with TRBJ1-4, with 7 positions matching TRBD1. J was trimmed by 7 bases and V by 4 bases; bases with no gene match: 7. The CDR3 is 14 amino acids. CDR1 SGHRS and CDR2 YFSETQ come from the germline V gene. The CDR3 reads CASSPLRTGEKLFF. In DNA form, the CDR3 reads TGCGCCAGCAGCCCACTCCGGACAGGTGAAAAACTGTTTTTT.

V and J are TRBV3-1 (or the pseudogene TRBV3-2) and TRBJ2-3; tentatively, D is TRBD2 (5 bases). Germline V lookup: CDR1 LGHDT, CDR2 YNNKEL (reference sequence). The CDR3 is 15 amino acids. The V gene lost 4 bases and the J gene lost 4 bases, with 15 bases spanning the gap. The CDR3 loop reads CASSRQEAGADTQYF. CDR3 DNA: TGTGCCAGCAGCCGCCAGGAGGCGGGTGCAGATACGCAGTATTTT.

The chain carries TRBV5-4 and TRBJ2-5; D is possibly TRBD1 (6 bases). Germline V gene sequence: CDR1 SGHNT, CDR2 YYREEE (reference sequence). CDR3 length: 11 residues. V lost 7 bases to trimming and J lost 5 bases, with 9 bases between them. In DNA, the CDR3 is TGTGCCAGCTCTCAGGGGGAGACCCAGTACTTC. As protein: CASSQGETQYF.

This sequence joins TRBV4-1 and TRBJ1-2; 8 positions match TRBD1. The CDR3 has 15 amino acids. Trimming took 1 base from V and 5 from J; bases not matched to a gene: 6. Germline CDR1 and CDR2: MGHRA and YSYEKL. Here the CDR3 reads CASSQVAGGQYGYTF. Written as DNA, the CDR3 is TGCGCCAGCAGCCAAGTCGCAGGGGGCCAATATGGCTACACCTTC.

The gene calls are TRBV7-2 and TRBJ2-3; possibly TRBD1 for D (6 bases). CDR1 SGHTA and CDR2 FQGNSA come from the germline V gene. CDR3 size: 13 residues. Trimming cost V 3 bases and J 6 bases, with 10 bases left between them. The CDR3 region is CASSFQGKDTQYF. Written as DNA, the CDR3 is TGTGCCAGCAGCTTCCAGGGGAAGGATACGCAGTATTTT.

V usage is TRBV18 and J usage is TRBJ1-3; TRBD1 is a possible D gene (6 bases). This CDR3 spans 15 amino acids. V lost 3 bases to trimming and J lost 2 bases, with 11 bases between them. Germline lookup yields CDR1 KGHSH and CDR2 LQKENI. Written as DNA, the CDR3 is TGTGCCAGCTCACCTTGGGGGCCGCCTGGAAACACCATATATTTT. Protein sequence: CASSPWGPPGNTIYF.

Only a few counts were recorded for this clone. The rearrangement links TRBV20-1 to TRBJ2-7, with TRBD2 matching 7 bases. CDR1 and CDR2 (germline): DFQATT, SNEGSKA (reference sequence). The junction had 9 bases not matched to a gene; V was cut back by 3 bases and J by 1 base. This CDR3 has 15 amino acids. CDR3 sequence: CSASRGGSLSYEQYF. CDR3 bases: TGCAGTGCTAGTCGGGGCGGGAGCCTATCCTACGAGCAGTACTTC.

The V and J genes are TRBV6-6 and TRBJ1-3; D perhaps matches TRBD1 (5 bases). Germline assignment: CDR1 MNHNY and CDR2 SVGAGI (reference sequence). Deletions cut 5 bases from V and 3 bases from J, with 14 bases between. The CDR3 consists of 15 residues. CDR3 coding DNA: TGTGCCAGCAGTCGATCAACAGGCGGTGGAAACACCATATATTTT. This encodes CASSRSTGGGNTIYF.

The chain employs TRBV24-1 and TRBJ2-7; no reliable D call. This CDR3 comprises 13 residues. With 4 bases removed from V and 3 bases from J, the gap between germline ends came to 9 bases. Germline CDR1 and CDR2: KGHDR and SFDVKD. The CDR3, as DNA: TGTGCCACCAGTGAGGGTCAGCGCTACGAGCAGTACTTC. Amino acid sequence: CATSEGQRYEQYF.

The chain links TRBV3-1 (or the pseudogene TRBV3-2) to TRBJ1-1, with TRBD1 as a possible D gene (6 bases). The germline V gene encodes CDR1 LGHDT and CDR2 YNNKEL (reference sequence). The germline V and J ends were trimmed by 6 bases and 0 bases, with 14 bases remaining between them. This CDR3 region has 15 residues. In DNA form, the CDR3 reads TGTGCCAGCAGGCAAAGGGGGGGGGTGAACACTGAAGCTTTCTTT. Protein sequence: CASRQRGGVNTEAFF.